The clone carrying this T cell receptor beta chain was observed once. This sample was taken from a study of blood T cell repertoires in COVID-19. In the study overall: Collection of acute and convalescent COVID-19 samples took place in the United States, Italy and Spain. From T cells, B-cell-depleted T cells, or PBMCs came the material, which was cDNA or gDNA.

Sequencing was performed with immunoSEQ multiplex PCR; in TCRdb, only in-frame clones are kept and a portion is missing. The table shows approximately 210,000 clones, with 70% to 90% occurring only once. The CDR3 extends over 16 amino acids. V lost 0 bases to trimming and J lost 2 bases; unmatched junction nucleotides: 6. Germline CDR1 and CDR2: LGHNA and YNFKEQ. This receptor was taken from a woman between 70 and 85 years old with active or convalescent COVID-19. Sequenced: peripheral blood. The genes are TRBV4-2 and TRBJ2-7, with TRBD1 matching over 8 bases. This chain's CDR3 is CASSQDGAGGPYEQYF. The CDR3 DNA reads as TGTGCCAGCAGCCAAGATGGAGCAGGGGGCCCCTACGAGCAGTACTTC.